Many counts were recorded for the clone carrying this T cell receptor (beta chain). The antigen is undetermined. This sample was included in a study of T cells after posttransplantation cyclophosphamide. Busulfan-fludarabine conditioning, marrow transplant, and cyclophosphamide on days +3 and +4 were administered. CDR1 SEHNR and CDR2 FQNEAQ come from the germline V gene (reference sequence). Trimming pared 1 base from V and 0 bases from J, leaving 6 bases between. The CDR3 contains 15 residues. The study, taken as a whole, reports: After PTCy, TRB diversity resembled that of CNI/methotrexate controls. Later blood repertoires were often dominated by clones from the donor CD8+ memory compartment.

Produced via immunoSEQ multiplex PCR; TCRdb's table is partial and in-frame only. The data show around 10,000 clones, with none appearing a single time. This sequence was found in a female patient aged 40-50 years who received an allogeneic stem cell transplant from a related donor, was CMV-positive, and had no GVHD. The graft donor may have given rise to some T cells. This chain uses TRBV7-9 with TRBJ1-4; D is uncertain. Sequenced material: PBMCs, taken after allogeneic stem cell transplant with posttransplant cyclophosphamide. The CDR3 nucleotides read TGTGCCAGCAGCTTAGAACGGGCAACTAATGAAAAACTGTTTTTT. Amino acid sequence: CASSLERATNEKLFF. Complete variable domain (other parts from reference TRBV7-9 and TRBJ1-4): DTGVSQNPRHKITKRGQNVTFRCDPISEHNRLYWYRQTLGQGPEFLTYFQNEAQLEKSRLLSDRFSAERPKGSFSTLEIQRTEQGDSAMYLCASSLERATNEKLFFGSGTQLSVL.